This T cell receptor (beta chain) was captured by sequencing in a study of T cells after yellow fever vaccination. Study-level findings and limits: The secondary response showed a weaker magnitude and a faster peak, day 5 versus 15.

As TCR cDNA was made by 5'RACE template switching, a universal primer site and UMIs were added. TCRdb re-analysed the 5' RACE reads in MiXCR, keeping a single row per CDR3 protein. Of approximately 330,000 distinct CDR3 sequences detected, about 4% appear once; the ten largest clones hold under 30%. The germline CDR1 and CDR2 sequences are PRHDT and FYEKMQ (reference sequence). The CDR3 runs to 13 residues. Trimming pared 0 bases from V and 6 bases from J, leaving 8 bases between. This clonotype was seen more than once but under ten times. Its antigen is unknown. The clonotype comes from a man between 18 and 35 years old who received the YFV17D yellow fever vaccine. The V call is TRBV13, the J call TRBJ1-1; D not resolved. The material sequenced was PBMCs, taken 5 days after the yellow fever booster vaccination. The CDR3 protein is CASSLGDRAEAFF. The CDR3 DNA reads as TGTGCCAGCAGCTTAGGGGACCGCGCTGAAGCTTTCTTT.